The 27 T cell receptor beta chains in this list originate from one sample, sequenced in a study of blood T cell repertoires in COVID-19. The data were produced by immunoSEQ multiplex PCR, yet TCRdb's version contains in-frame clones alone and is incomplete. The data hold about 170,000 clones, with approximately 85% observed a single time. Sequenced input: peripheral blood. The receptors come from a man at least 80 years old with COVID-19, enrolled during active disease.

This chain joins TRBV7-8 and TRBJ1-1; weak D call: TRBD1 (6 bases). This CDR3 region has 15 residues. V lost 5 bases, J lost 0 bases, and 13 bases lay in between. The germline CDR1 and CDR2 sequences are SGHVS and FQNEAQ. CDR3 loop: CASSPGGGLNTEAFF. The CDR3 DNA reads as TGTGCCAGCAGCCCTGGGGGGGGGCTGAACACTGAAGCTTTCTTT.

This clone was recorded a few times. The CDR3 spells CASSQDPTGRYGYTF. For the CDR3, the DNA is TGCGCCAGCAGCCAAGACCCGACAGGGCGGTATGGCTACACCTTC. The rearrangement uses TRBV4-3 and TRBJ1-2; 7 positions match TRBD1. The CDR3 has 15 amino acids. Germline values: CDR1 LGHNA, CDR2 YSLEER. Trimming took 0 bases from V and 5 from J; bases not matched to a gene: 6.

This clone was counted a single time. The chain links TRBV28 to TRBJ1-5; D is unclear. Trimming pared 3 bases from V and 7 bases from J, leaving 13 bases between. CDR3 length equals 14 residues. CDR1 and CDR2 (germline): MDHEN, SYDVKM. Here the CDR3 DNA reads TGTGCCAGCAGTTTGGTAGAGGCGGGGCAGCCCCAGCATTTT. Translating gives CASSLVEAGQPQHF.

This sequence joins TRBV7-8 and TRBJ2-3; TRBD1 matches at 8 bases. The CDR3 has 15 amino acids. Losses at the gene ends were 7 bases for V and 3 bases for J; bases not matched to a gene: 9. CDR1 is SGHVS and CDR2 is FQNEAQ in the germline V gene. Here the CDR3 DNA reads TGTGCCAGCACTGGACCGGGACAGGCTACAGATACGCAGTATTTT. Translating gives CASTGPGQATDTQYF. Based on the CDR3 plus reference TRBV7-8 and TRBJ2-3, the full variable domain is GAGVSQSPRYKVAKRGQDVALRCDPISGHVSLFWYQQALGQGPEFLTYFQNEAQLDKSGLPSDRFFAERPEGSVSTLKIQRTQQEDSAVYLCASTGPGQATDTQYFGPGTRLTVL.

The chain is built from TRBV6-6 and TRBJ2-2, with D possibly being TRBD2 (6 bases). V was clipped by 5 bases and J by 2 bases, with 12 bases between them. Germline assignment: CDR1 MNHNY and CDR2 SVGAGI (reference sequence). This CDR3 comprises 15 residues. CDR3: CASSPLGGNTGELFF. CDR3 nucleotide sequence: TGTGCCAGCAGTCCCTTGGGGGGAAACACCGGGGAGCTGTTTTTT.

The sample holds a few counts of this clone. The sample carries other DNA sequences with the same CDR3. The gene calls are TRBV18 and TRBJ1-5; D possibly corresponds to TRBD1 (5 bases). The CDR3 consists of 13 residues. Trimming removed 2 bases at V and 4 bases at J, with 6 bases between. CDR1 is KGHSH, CDR2 LQKENI, per germline. The CDR3 region has the DNA TGTGCCAGCTCACCAGGGGCGAATCAGCCCCAGCATTTT. Residues: CASSPGANQPQHF.

The gene calls are TRBV19 and TRBJ1-5; D is possibly TRBD1 (5 bases). The CDR3 has 13 amino acids. Germline values: CDR1 LNHDA, CDR2 SQIVND (reference sequence). V was pared by 7 bases and J by 6 bases, with 13 bases between. The CDR3 region has the DNA TGTGCCAGTATCGCGACAGCAGGTCAGCCCCAGCATTTT. Translation: CASIATAGQPQHF.

This clone was seen a handful of times. V and J are TRBV5-4 and TRBJ1-3, with D perhaps TRBD1 (6 bases). The CDR3 runs 16 residues. The ends were cut back, 4 bases at V and 0 bases at J, with 14 bases in the middle. Germline CDR1 and CDR2: SGHNT and YYREEE (reference sequence). CDR3 region: CASSQKGVVSGNTIYF. The CDR3 nucleotides are TGTGCCAGCAGCCAAAAGGGGGTGGTCTCTGGAAACACCATATATTTT.

Remarks on this clone: One junction end does not reproduce the germline sequence, and a read error may be involved. The chain couples TRBV6-5 to TRBJ1-1; weak D call: TRBD1 (6 bases). The CDR3 is 12 amino acids. Germline V gives CDR1 MNHEY, CDR2 SVGAGI. This CDR3 is CASGYGVGGRFF. In nucleotides, the CDR3 is TGTGCCAGCGGATACGGCGTAGGGGGACGATTTTTT.

The chain uses TRBV2 and TRBJ1-5; possible D gene TRBD1, 5 bases. Germline CDR1 reads SNHLY; CDR2 reads FYNNEI. Deletions cut 7 bases from V and 7 bases from J, with 17 bases between. This CDR3 contains 14 residues. CDR3 sequence (DNA): TGTGCCAGCACCCTCGGGGGGGATGTGCAGCCCCAGCATTTT. This sequence encodes CASTLGGDVQPQHF.

This chain connects TRBV5-1 to TRBJ1-1; D gene uncertain. CDR3 length: 16 residues. Germline V gene data show CDR1 as SGHRS and CDR2 as YFSETQ. The V end lost 4 bases, the J end lost 1 base, and 17 bases lay between the germline ends. The DNA for the CDR3 is TGCGCCAGCAGCACGACGCGGGGAGAGGGGAACACTGAAGCTTTCTTT. This gives the protein CASSTTRGEGNTEAFF.

This sequence joins TRBV14 and TRBJ2-1, with 12 bases lining up with TRBD2. Trimming at V came to 0 bases and at J to 4 bases, leaving 13 bases not matched to a gene. The CDR3 consists of 20 residues. Germline lookup yields CDR1 SGHDN and CDR2 FVKESK. For the CDR3, the DNA is TGTGCCAGCAGCCAAGATGGACAGGGGTCAACTAGCGGGGGGTACAATGAGCAGTTCTTC. Amino acid sequence: CASSQDGQGSTSGGYNEQFF.

This chain uses TRBV5-8 with TRBJ1-5, with 9 bases identical to TRBD1. CDR3 size: 16 residues. Germline lookup yields CDR1 SGHTS and CDR2 YDEGEE. After removal of 7 bases from V and 5 bases from J, the junction contained 13 bases not matched to a gene. The CDR3 DNA sequence: TGTGCCAGCGTTTGGGGACAGGGAGGCGGCGATCAGCCCCAGCATTTT. This gives the protein CASVWGQGGGDQPQHF.

This chain uses TRBV3-1 (or the pseudogene TRBV3-2) with TRBJ1-5; D is uncertain. Per germline, CDR1 LGHDT and CDR2 YNNKEL (reference sequence). The ends were cut back, 8 bases at V and 7 bases at J, with 18 bases in the middle. This CDR3 is 14 amino acids long. DNA for the CDR3: TGTGCCAGCGCCGCGGCGGGCTACGGGCAGCCCCAGCATTTT. Translated, it gives CASAAAGYGQPQHF.

This clone showed up just a few times. V gene TRBV28 combines with J gene TRBJ1-5, with a weak D call TRBD1 (6 bases). Germline-derived CDR1 and CDR2 are MDHEN and SYDVKM. This CDR3 is built from 15 residues. The V gene lost 7 bases and the J gene lost 7 bases, with 20 bases spanning the gap. This CDR3 reads CASTLNGGLWQPQHF. CDR3 nucleotides: TGTGCCAGCACCCTTAACGGGGGGCTTTGGCAGCCCCAGCATTTT.

With regard to this clone: Other DNA sequences of this sample code for an identical CDR3. The CDR3 sequence is CASSPSGNEQFF. For the CDR3, the DNA is TGCGCCAGCAGCCCCTCGGGGAATGAGCAGTTCTTC. The rearrangement links TRBV5-1 to TRBJ2-1; weak D call: TRBD2 (5 bases). CDR3 length: 12 amino acids. V lost 4 bases and J lost 7, with 9 bases in between. Germline V lookup: CDR1 SGHRS, CDR2 YFSETQ.

The J gene is TRBJ1-3, the V gene TRBV19; 7 bases align to TRBD1. V lost 6 bases to trimming and J lost 10 bases; unmatched junction nucleotides: 15. CDR3 size: 15 residues. Germline V lookup: CDR1 LNHDA, CDR2 SQIVND (reference sequence). In DNA form, the CDR3 reads TGTGCCAGTAGCACTCAGGGACAGTACGGAAGAACCATATATTTT. Encoded protein: CASSTQGQYGRTIYF.

The chain joins TRBV12-3 or TRBV12-4 to TRBJ2-3; no firm D call. The CDR3 length is 13 residues. Trimming took 6 bases from V and 1 from J, leaving 8 bases between them. CDR3 nucleotide sequence: TGTGCCAGCAGACTCTTGGGCACAGATACGCAGTATTTT. Protein sequence: CASRLLGTDTQYF.

This chain connects TRBV11-2 to TRBJ2-7, with 8 bases identical to TRBD1. The V and J ends lost 3 bases and 0 bases, in that order; junction bases with no gene match: 4. The CDR3 spans 15 residues. Germline V CDR1 and CDR2: SGHAT, FQNNGV. CDR3 region: CASSFWTGSSYEQYF. In DNA, the CDR3 is TGTGCCAGCAGCTTTTGGACAGGGAGCTCCTACGAGCAGTACTTC. Variable domain in full (rest from reference TRBV11-2 and TRBJ2-7): EAGVAQSPRYKIIEKRQSVAFWCNPISGHATLYWYQQILGQGPKLLIQFQNNGVVDDSQLPKDRFSAERLKGVDSTLKIQPAKLEDSAVYLCASSFWTGSSYEQYFGPGTRLTVT.

The V and J genes are TRBV29-1 and TRBJ1-4, with 10 nucleotides matching TRBD1. Germline trimming cut 5 bases from V and 8 bases from J; bases unmatched to any gene: 5. CDR1 and CDR2 (germline): SQVTM, ANQGSEA. CDR3 length equals 13 residues. The CDR3 region has the DNA TGCAGCGTTCGGACAGGGGGGAGGGAAAAACTGTTTTTT. It encodes CSVRTGGREKLFF.

The chain links TRBV4-1 to TRBJ1-6; possibly TRBD1 for D (6 bases). Trimming cost V 1 base and J 0 bases, with 10 bases left between them. CDR1 and CDR2 from the germline V gene are MGHRA and YSYEKL. CDR3 length equals 17 residues. Written as DNA, the CDR3 is TGCGCCAGCAGCCAAGGCCTGACAGGCTCCTATAATTCACCCCTCCACTTT. Encoded protein: CASSQGLTGSYNSPLHF.

The CDR3 DNA is TGTGCCAGCAGGTCCAGCGGGGGGGCCAGTGAGACCCAGTACTTC. This gives the protein CASRSSGGASETQYF. This chain joins TRBV2 and TRBJ2-5; the match to TRBD2 covers 10 bases. This CDR3 is built from 15 residues. Losses at the gene ends were 6 bases for V and 5 bases for J; bases not matched to a gene: 9. Germline V CDR1 and CDR2: SNHLY, FYNNEI.

The J gene is TRBJ1-5, the V gene TRBV10-3; D uncertain. V lost 5 bases to trimming and J lost 0 bases, with 11 bases between them. The CDR3 consists of 15 residues. CDR1 and CDR2 from the germline V gene are ENHRY and SYGVKD. The CDR3 bases are TGTGCCATCAGTACGGGTCGTAATAGCAATCAGCCCCAGCATTTT. Translating gives CAISTGRNSNQPQHF.

V is TRBV9 and J is TRBJ2-3; 10 bases are a match to TRBD2. The CDR3 is made up of 15 amino acids. V was clipped by 6 bases and J by 5 bases; unmatched bases: 9. Germline values: CDR1 SGDLS, CDR2 YYNGEE. The CDR3 bases are TGTGCCAGCACCCTACTAGCGGGGAGACAAGATACGCAGTATTTT. This sequence encodes CASTLLAGRQDTQYF.

The chain employs TRBV2 and TRBJ1-1; TRBD1 is a possible D gene (5 bases). V lost 7 bases and J 3 bases, leaving 12 bases between the germline ends. This CDR3 has 13 residues. Germline V gene data show CDR1 as SNHLY and CDR2 as FYNNEI. CDR3 amino acids: CASTRGGDTEAFF. The CDR3, as DNA: TGTGCCAGCACCCGGGGGGGGGACACTGAAGCTTTCTTT.

The chain links TRBV28 to TRBJ1-5; 8 nucleotides agree with TRBD1. The CDR3 has 15 amino acids. Germline values: CDR1 MDHEN, CDR2 SYDVKM. V shed 3 bases and J 5 bases; nucleotides not matched to a gene: 6. In nucleotides, the CDR3 is TGTGCCAGCAGTTTGCAGGGGGCTTTGGATCAGCCCCAGCATTTT. Encoded protein: CASSLQGALDQPQHF.

This chain joins TRBV9 and TRBJ2-6, with TRBD1 matching 9 bases. Looked up from germline, CDR1 is SGDLS and CDR2 is YYNGEE. The CDR3 length is 18 residues. The V segment lost 4 bases and the J segment 0 bases; nucleotides outside the gene matches: 8. The CDR3 loop reads CASSKPGQGISGANVLTF. CDR3 sequence (DNA): TGTGCCAGCAGCAAGCCGGGACAGGGAATCTCTGGGGCCAACGTCCTGACTTTC.